A selection of T cell receptor beta chains follows, all from one sample in a study of blood T cell repertoires in COVID-19. Only in-frame clones appear in the TCRdb table, and some are missing; sequencing was by immunoSEQ multiplex PCR. The data hold almost 350,000 clones, with roughly 86% observed a single time. Sequencing was done on a sample of PBMCs or T cells enriched from blood (not recorded which). These receptors were taken from a woman aged 30 to 39 who had been exposed to COVID-19. Each CDR3 is given without its conserved first and last residue.

v_call: TRBV7-9
cdr3_aa: ASSLVQGSVGTNREKLF

v_call: TRBV19
cdr3_aa: ASRLAGGITDTQY

v_call: TRBV5-1
cdr3_aa: ASSSGMENYNEQF

v_call: TRBV19
cdr3_aa: ASSIGTGNYGYT

v_call: TRBV27
cdr3_aa: ASSPSRGYGYT

v_call: TRBV29-1
cdr3_aa: SAQESYNEQF

v_call: TRBV11-2
cdr3_aa: ASSLVGITVSGSDNEQF

v_call: TRBV24-1
cdr3_aa: ATSEPGAYEQY

v_call: TRBV19
cdr3_aa: ASSPGQPAYT

v_call: TRBV3-1/TRBV3-2
cdr3_aa: ASSQGWTGSIEQY